Shown below are 18 T cell receptor beta chains from a single sample sequenced in a study of T cell responses to AZD1222 COVID-19 vaccine (dated by TCRdb to the early 2020s). Libraries were built with the immunoSEQ multiplex PCR assay. TCRdb retrieved this table from immuneACCESS and kept in-frame rearrangements only. Not all clones are present; in checked studies, unresolved V genes account for under half, and no reason is known for the remainder. The sample records roughly 140,000 clones, around 87% of which are singletons. Of the sample, about 9.8% falls within the top ten clones. This specimen's time point label, per the study, means: about 28 days (+/-7) after the second vaccine dose. The sequenced sample was peripheral blood, obtained 28 days after the second AZD1222 dose. These TCRs come from an adult who received the AZD1222 COVID-19 vaccine.

The chain is built from TRBV11-2 and TRBJ2-7; no reliable D call. This CDR3 comprises 13 residues. CDR1 and CDR2 from the germline V gene are SGHAT and FQNNGV. The V gene lost 0 bases and the J gene lost 6 bases, with 9 bases spanning the gap. The CDR3, as DNA: TGTGCCAGCAGCTTAGAGGCTACTGGCGAGCAGTACTTC. It translates to CASSLEATGEQYF.

V and J are TRBV27 and TRBJ1-4; D is possibly TRBD1 (5 bases). Germline CDR1 MNHEY, CDR2 SMNVEV (reference sequence). The germline V and J ends were trimmed by 10 bases and 7 bases, with 16 bases remaining between them. There are 13 residues in the CDR3. The CDR3 loop reads CATSGGLREKLFF. The CDR3 DNA sequence: TGTGCCACGTCTGGGGGGTTACGTGAAAAACTGTTTTTT.

The rearrangement uses TRBV7-9 and TRBJ2-7; no firm D call. Between the trimmed V and J ends, which lost 1 base and 5 bases, there was a span of 6 bases. The CDR3 totals 12 residues. CDR1 and CDR2 (germline): SEHNR, FQNEAQ (reference sequence). CDR3 sequence reads: CASSLVVDEQYF. For the CDR3, the DNA is TGTGCCAGCAGCTTAGTGGTGGACGAGCAGTACTTC.

The genes are TRBV6-1 and TRBJ2-3; D remains ambiguous. CDR1 and CDR2 from the germline V gene are MNHNS and SASEGT. Trimming shortened V by 2 bases and J by 4 bases, and 10 bases separated the two germline ends. The CDR3 runs 14 residues. This CDR3 reads CASSESAAPDTQYF. CDR3 nucleotide sequence: TGTGCCAGCAGTGAAAGTGCAGCCCCAGATACGCAGTATTTT.

The rearrangement uses TRBV3-1 (or the pseudogene TRBV3-2) and TRBJ1-1; D gene ambiguous. The CDR3 runs 13 residues. Germline-derived CDR1 and CDR2 are LGHDT and YNNKEL (reference sequence). The V gene lost 3 bases and the J gene lost 6 bases, with 11 bases spanning the gap. The CDR3 region has the DNA TGTGCCAGCAGCCATTACCCCGGCCCTGAAGCTTTCTTT. Amino acid sequence: CASSHYPGPEAFF.

The rearrangement uses TRBV28 and TRBJ2-3; 12 nucleotides agree with TRBD2. V trimming: 5 bases; J trimming: 6 bases; junction bases outside the gene matches: 6. The CDR3 runs to 15 residues. Germline CDR1 MDHEN, CDR2 SYDVKM. The CDR3 spells CASSPSGRAADTQYF. CDR3 nucleotides: TGTGCCAGCAGTCCTAGCGGGAGGGCCGCCGATACGCAGTATTTT.

The chain recombines TRBV19 with TRBJ1-1; D is unresolved. The length of the CDR3 is 14 residues. CDR1 and CDR2 from the germline V gene are LNHDA and SQIVND (reference sequence). The V gene lost 3 bases and the J gene lost 4 bases, with 12 bases spanning the gap. The CDR3 nucleotides are TGTGCCAGTAGTATTAACCCCCTAGGCACTGAAGCTTTCTTT. Its protein product is CASSINPLGTEAFF.

This chain joins TRBV6-5 and TRBJ2-2; tentatively, D is TRBD1 (5 bases). The germline V gene has CDR1 MNHEY and CDR2 SVGAGI. Trimming pared 6 bases from V and 0 bases from J, leaving 11 bases between. The CDR3 is made up of 15 amino acids. The CDR3 DNA sequence: TGTGCCAGCAGGCCGGACAAAGCGAACACCGGGGAGCTGTTTTTT. Translating it yields CASRPDKANTGELFF.

In this sample, this clone turned up once. V and J are TRBV7-2 and TRBJ2-2; no firm D call. The CDR3 has 14 residues. V shed 1 base and J shed 3 bases, with 6 bases lying between them. The germline V gene encodes CDR1 SGHTA and CDR2 FQGNSA. CDR3 residues: CASSLGLHTGELFF. The CDR3 DNA reads as TGTGCCAGCAGCTTAGGGCTCCACACCGGGGAGCTGTTTTTT.

CDR3 coding DNA: TGTGCCAGCAGCCAGGGAGGGGGAGATACCGGGGAGCTGTTTTTT. This codes for CASSQGGGDTGELFF. The V gene is TRBV6-5, the J gene TRBJ2-2, with D maybe TRBD2 (7 bases). The CDR3 has 15 residues. Looked up from germline, CDR1 is MNHEY and CDR2 is SVGAGI. V dropped 6 bases and J dropped 5 bases, with 16 bases sitting between them.

The chain uses TRBV7-9 and TRBJ2-1; D is perhaps TRBD1 (5 bases). From germline, CDR1 is SEHNR and CDR2 FQNEAQ (reference sequence). Trimming shortened V by 5 bases and J by 2 bases, and 16 bases separated the two germline ends. This CDR3 has 16 amino acids. CDR3 bases: TGTGCCAGCAGCACCCAGAGCCAGGGTGCCTACAATGAGCAGTTCTTC. This sequence encodes CASSTQSQGAYNEQFF.

The rearrangement uses TRBV4-3 and TRBJ1-1; D call uncertain. V shed 5 bases and J shed 1 base, with 8 bases lying between them. The CDR3 covers 13 residues. The germline V gene encodes CDR1 LGHNA and CDR2 YSLEER. CDR3: CASSKQQNTEAFF. CDR3 bases: TGCGCCAGCAGCAAACAGCAGAACACTGAAGCTTTCTTT.

This chain links TRBV6-2 or TRBV6-3 with TRBJ2-7; D not resolved. The V end was cut by 5 bases, the J end by 6 bases, with 11 bases between. This CDR3 has 12 amino acids. Germline loops: CDR1 MNHEY, CDR2 SVGEGT. The CDR3 DNA sequence: TGTGCCAGCAGTGTCTTCTGGCCCGAGCAGTACTTC. Protein sequence: CASSVFWPEQYF.

This clone appeared a few times. The chain employs TRBV6-1 and TRBJ2-7; 10 bases line up with TRBD1. This CDR3 contains 15 residues. Germline V CDR1 and CDR2: MNHNS, SASEGT. V was pared by 3 bases and J by 2 bases, with 4 bases of the junction left unmatched. This CDR3 is CASSDPGQGTYEQYF. CDR3 coding DNA: TGTGCCAGCAGTGATCCGGGACAGGGGACCTACGAGCAGTACTTC.

This chain connects TRBV28 to TRBJ1-2, with TRBD1 as a possible D gene (6 bases). V was shortened by 4 bases and J by 4 bases, with 19 bases between the two germline ends. This CDR3 spans 16 amino acids. Germline-derived CDR1 and CDR2 are MDHEN and SYDVKM. The CDR3: CASSSLRGGASYGYTF. DNA for the CDR3: TGTGCCAGCAGTTCCTTGCGAGGGGGGGCGAGCTATGGCTACACCTTC.

The genes are TRBV15 and TRBJ1-6; 12 bases align to TRBD1. The CDR3 runs 15 residues. Germline V gene sequence: CDR1 LNHNV, CDR2 YYDKDF (reference sequence). After removal of 5 bases from V and 10 bases from J, the junction contained 6 bases not matched to a gene. The CDR3, as DNA: TGTGCCACCAGCCGGGGGACAGGGGGCGTATCACCCCTCCACTTT. Translation: CATSRGTGGVSPLHF.

CDR3 amino acids: CASSQESTNLVYEQYF. CDR3 in DNA: TGTGCCAGCAGCCAAGAGTCAACGAACCTAGTCTACGAGCAGTACTTC. The chain combines TRBV14 with TRBJ2-7; D remains unclear. V was shortened by 0 bases and J by 3 bases, with 15 bases between the two germline ends. There are 16 residues in the CDR3. Germline-derived CDR1 and CDR2 are SGHDN and FVKESK. The full variable domain, completed using reference TRBV14 and TRBJ2-7, is EAGVTQFPSHSVIEKGQTVTLRCDPISGHDNLYWYRRVMGKEIKFLLHFVKESKQDESGMPNNRFLAERTGGTYSTLKVQPAELEDSGVYFCASSQESTNLVYEQYFGPGTRLTVT.

This chain joins TRBV5-1 and TRBJ2-1; 8 nucleotides align to TRBD2. This CDR3 is 17 amino acids long. Germline trimming cut 0 bases from V and 6 bases from J; bases unmatched to any gene: 11. Germline-derived CDR1 and CDR2 are SGHRS and YFSETQ. In DNA, the CDR3 is TGCGCCAGCAGCTTGGAAACTCCGGGACTAGTTGCCAATGAGCAGTTCTTC. It translates to CASSLETPGLVANEQFF.